This T cell receptor (beta chain) was sequenced in a study of Graves' ophthalmopathy and Graves' hyperthyroidism. RNA served as the template for amplifying TCR beta CDR3 regions. An initial RT-PCR round employing HTBI primers preceded a second-round multiplex PCR. TCRdb reprocessed the multiplex PCR reads via MiXCR and lists one record per CDR3 protein. The repertoire has around 670,000 distinct CDR3 sequences, roughly 40% of them found once; the top ten carry 44%. Trimming shortened V by 6 bases and J by 6 bases, and 18 bases separated the two germline ends. This CDR3 is 14 amino acids long. Germline V CDR1 and CDR2: SGHNT, YENEEA.

Sequenced input: peripheral blood. The clonotype was recovered from an adult man with Graves' ophthalmopathy. The rearrangement links TRBV11-3 to TRBJ2-7; maybe TRBD2 (5 bases). The CDR3 DNA follows: TGTGCCAGCAGTTTCTCTAGCCCTCGGGGCGAGCAGTACTTC. Translation gives CASSFSSPRGEQYF.